Listed here are 14 T cell receptor beta chains from one sample, sequenced in a study of blood T cell repertoires in COVID-19. Sequencing was performed with immunoSEQ multiplex PCR; in TCRdb, only in-frame clones are kept and a portion is missing. The data contain tens of thousands of clones, less than 85% of them seen just once; the ten biggest clones take up more than 9.5%. The sequenced material came from peripheral blood. Receptors originate from a human donor in a cohort sampled during active COVID-19.

This clone has just one count. V and J are TRBV5-1 and TRBJ2-3, with D possibly TRBD1 on 6 matching bases. This CDR3 is 16 amino acids long. V gave up 0 bases and J gave up 0 bases, with 11 bases separating them. Germline CDR1 is SGHRS and CDR2 is YFSETQ. The CDR3 loop reads CASSLGRTASTDTQYF. For the CDR3, the DNA is TGCGCCAGCAGCTTGGGCCGGACAGCCAGCACAGATACGCAGTATTTT.

The chain employs TRBV19 and TRBJ1-2; D ambiguous. V was pared by 3 bases and J by 5 bases, with 19 bases between. This CDR3 region has 16 residues. Germline values: CDR1 LNHDA, CDR2 SQIVND (reference sequence). The CDR3 nucleotides are TGTGCCAGTAGTATCGCTCGGACTAGTCTCTGGTATGGCTACACCTTC. Its translation is CASSIARTSLWYGYTF.

This chain joins TRBV27 and TRBJ2-1; a possible D gene is TRBD2 (6 bases). The germline V and J ends were trimmed by 5 bases and 5 bases, with 25 bases remaining between them. CDR3 length: 18 residues. Germline CDR1 is MNHEY and CDR2 is SMNVEV (reference sequence). CDR3 residues: CASSAGLAGWGGNNEQFF. The CDR3 region has the DNA TGTGCCAGCAGTGCGGGCCTAGCAGGGTGGGGCGGGAACAATGAGCAGTTCTTC.

This clone was seen a few times. The chain has TRBV28 and TRBJ1-4, with no clear D. Trimming removed 5 bases at V and 0 bases at J, with 10 bases between. CDR1 and CDR2 from the germline V gene are MDHEN and SYDVKM. The length of the CDR3 is 15 residues. As DNA, the CDR3 is TGTGCCAGCAGTAAACTTCTTGCAACTAATGAAAAACTGTTTTTT. Encoded protein: CASSKLLATNEKLFF.

The chain is built from TRBV28 and TRBJ1-5; D might be TRBD1 (5 bases). The V and J ends lost 2 bases and 9 bases respectively, with 17 bases between them. The CDR3 has 15 amino acids. The germline CDR1 and CDR2 sequences are MDHEN and SYDVKM. CDR3 protein: CASSLLDSHRRPQHF. The CDR3 DNA reads TGTGCCAGCAGTTTACTCGACAGCCACCGAAGGCCCCAGCATTTT.

The genes are TRBV24-1 and TRBJ2-6; TRBD1 matches at 8 bases. This CDR3 region has 16 residues. J lost 0 bases, V lost 10 bases, and 7 bases had no gene match. Germline V lookup: CDR1 KGHDR, CDR2 SFDVKD. CDR3 coding DNA: TGTGCCACGTCCGGGACAGGTGCCTCTGGGGCCAACGTCCTGACTTTC. Translated, it gives CATSGTGASGANVLTF.

The chain recombines TRBV12-3 or TRBV12-4 with TRBJ2-1; a weak D match, TRBD1 (5 bases). V was pared by 5 bases and J by 13 bases, with 9 bases between. There are 10 residues in the CDR3. The CDR3: CASSRQTQFF. Written as DNA, the CDR3 is TGTGCCAGCAGTCGACAGACCCAGTTCTTC.

This clone was seen only a few times. This sequence joins TRBV10-1 and TRBJ2-7; TRBD1 aligns across 10 bases. The CDR3 is 14 residues long. V gave up 4 bases and J gave up 0 bases; unmatched junction bases: 0. CDR1 is WNHNN, CDR2 SYGVQD, per germline (reference sequence). CDR3 nucleotide sequence: TGCGCCAGCAGTGGGACAGGGGGCTCCTACGAGCAGTACTTC. Encoded protein: CASSGTGGSYEQYF.

In its sample, this clone was seen once. The chain uses TRBV13 and TRBJ2-2; D is uncertain. The CDR3 has 16 residues. Germline CDR1 and CDR2: PRHDT and FYEKMQ (reference sequence). Trimming pared 5 bases from V and 2 bases from J, leaving 15 bases between. Written as DNA, the CDR3 is TGTGCCAGCAGCCTGAGTGGTGGGCCCAACACCGGGGAGCTGTTTTTT. Translated, it gives CASSLSGGPNTGELFF.

The rearrangement links TRBV9 to TRBJ2-7; TRBD2 aligns across 8 bases. This CDR3 is 16 amino acids long. With V trimmed by 0 bases and J by 2 bases, 7 bases remained unmatched. Germline CDR1 SGDLS, CDR2 YYNGEE. The CDR3 nucleotides are TGTGCCAGCAGCGTAGGGTCGGGAGGGCCTACCTACGAGCAGTACTTC. It yields the protein CASSVGSGGPTYEQYF.

The CDR3 here is CASSDRQGAISGEQYF. The CDR3 DNA follows: TGTGCCAGCAGTGACCGACAGGGGGCGATTTCCGGGGAGCAGTACTTC. The chain uses TRBV6-1 and TRBJ2-7, with 10 bases identical to TRBD1. Germline V lookup: CDR1 MNHNS, CDR2 SASEGT. Trimming at V came to 3 bases and at J to 7 bases, leaving 12 bases not matched to a gene. The CDR3 is made up of 16 amino acids.

J is TRBJ2-1 and V is TRBV9, with a tentative D call TRBD1 (6 bases). The CDR3 is 16 residues long. Germline V CDR1 and CDR2: SGDLS, YYNGEE. Trimming stripped 0 bases from V and 9 bases from J, with 19 bases between. The CDR3 DNA reads TGTGCCAGCAGCGTAGGACAGGTGCCGTTGGCGTTTGAGCAGTTCTTC. Residues: CASSVGQVPLAFEQFF.

In its sample, this clone was seen once. V and J are TRBV5-4 and TRBJ1-2, with 12 bases lining up with TRBD1. The V segment lost 1 base and the J segment 5 bases; nucleotides outside the gene matches: 3. The CDR3 loop spans 15 amino acids. Germline CDR1 reads SGHNT; CDR2 reads YYREEE (reference sequence). The CDR3 region has the DNA TGTGCCAGCAGCTTGAGGGGACAGGGGGCTTATGGCTACACCTTC. Amino acid sequence: CASSLRGQGAYGYTF. Using reference TRBV5-4 and TRBJ1-2 for the parts outside the CDR3, the full variable domain is ETGVTQSPTHLIKTRGQQVTLRCSSQSGHNTVSWYQQALGQGPQFIFQYYREEENGRGNFPPRFSGLQFPNYSSELNVNALELDDSALYLCASSLRGQGAYGYTFGSGTRLTVV.

Only a few counts were recorded for this clone. This chain connects TRBV5-5 to TRBJ2-7, with D possibly being TRBD2 (5 bases). Germline values: CDR1 SGHKS, CDR2 YYEKEE (reference sequence). The CDR3 has 14 amino acids. Between the trimmed V and J ends, which lost 2 bases and 3 bases, there was a span of 12 bases. CDR3 DNA: TGTGCCAGCAGCTTTCAGAGCGGCTTCTACGAGCAGTACTTC. The encoded protein is CASSFQSGFYEQYF.